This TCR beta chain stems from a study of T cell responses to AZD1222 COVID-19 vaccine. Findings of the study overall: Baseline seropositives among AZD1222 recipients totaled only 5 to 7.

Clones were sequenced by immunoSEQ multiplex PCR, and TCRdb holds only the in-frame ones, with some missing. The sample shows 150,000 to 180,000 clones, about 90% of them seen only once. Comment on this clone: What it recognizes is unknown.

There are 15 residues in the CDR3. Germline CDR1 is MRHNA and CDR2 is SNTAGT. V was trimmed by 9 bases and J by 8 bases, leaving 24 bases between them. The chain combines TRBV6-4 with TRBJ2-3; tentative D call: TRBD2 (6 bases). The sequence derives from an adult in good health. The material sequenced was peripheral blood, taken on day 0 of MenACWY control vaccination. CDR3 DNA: TGTGCCAGAGACCGGGACCAAGGTTATAGCGGTACGCAGTATTTT. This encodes CARDRDQGYSGTQYF.